The rows below give T cell receptor beta chains drawn from one sample of a study of identical twins. TCRdb passed the 5' RACE reads through MiXCR, listing each CDR3 protein once. The sample consists of around 1.7 million distinct CDR3 sequences, about 30% of them appearing once. Sequencing was carried out using cord blood. The source is a newborn girl in good health. CDR3s leave out the opening cysteine and the closing phenylalanine or tryptophan. The order of the fields is J gene, clone size, V gene, CDR3 protein. Not every row has a clone size; where given, it reads once, few, many or a size class.

>TRBJ2-3|few|TRBV3-1
ASSQLVLAPDTQY
>TRBJ1-2|-|TRBV28
ASSFRDRVNYGYT
>TRBJ1-1|-|TRBV24-1
ATSEAGTGRTEAF
>TRBJ2-7|once|TRBV20-1
SASGTRGPYEQY
>TRBJ2-3|few|TRBV18
ASSITSPGTDTQY
>TRBJ2-5|few|TRBV20-1
SAPAPSGGTQETQY
>TRBJ2-2|few|TRBV6-2/TRBV6-3
ASSWPIAGGPKTGELF
>TRBJ1-1|-|TRBV6-1
ASRRQSGGNTEAF
>TRBJ1-4|many|TRBV6-2/TRBV6-3
ASRRGGSNEKLF
>TRBJ2-1|few|TRBV7-9
ASSFPRTLRALNEQF
>TRBJ1-1|-|TRBV11-1
ASSFFPNGGGPNTEAF
>TRBJ1-5|-|TRBV25-1
ASSEYRDGPQH
>TRBJ1-2|-|TRBV4-1
ASSSSGTGYAYGYT
>TRBJ2-3|many|TRBV5-1
ASSTGTGTDTQY
>TRBJ2-5|many|TRBV4-2
ASSQSAYGETQY
>TRBJ2-5|-|TRBV3-1
ASSPHGGLAGVEEQY
>TRBJ2-7|-|TRBV12-3/TRBV12-4
ASSLGERRRSCEQY
>TRBJ2-1|-|TRBV30
AWSVWTGEETQF
>TRBJ2-3|many|TRBV5-1
ASSLGEPTDTQY
>TRBJ1-2|-|TRBV30
AWKYSHRGYGYT
>TRBJ1-2|few|TRBV6-5
ASSFTGTGVNYGYT
>TRBJ2-1|many|TRBV25-1
ASSESRYNEQF
>TRBJ1-4|few|TRBV12-3/TRBV12-4
ASSLVRDAKLF
>TRBJ2-7|once|TRBV20-1
SARDLGLASYEQY
>TRBJ2-4|-|TRBV4-2
ASSQDSGKNIQY
>TRBJ2-7|few|TRBV20-1
SARGTSGGEQY
>TRBJ2-7|many|TRBV5-1
ASSLVTGGYEQY
>TRBJ2-7|few|TRBV12-3/TRBV12-4
ASRRDRRSYEQY
>TRBJ2-3|-|TRBV12-3/TRBV12-4
ASSALGADTQY
>TRBJ2-3|many|TRBV21-1
ASPQDRADTQY
>TRBJ2-1|-|TRBV28
ASSLSGGQNAFFEQF
>TRBJ2-1|-|TRBV28
ASSLLWLAGGGLVHGQF
>TRBJ2-5|-|TRBV12-3/TRBV12-4
ASSWNDRGETQY
>TRBJ1-2|-|TRBV20-1
SARPDRRANYGYT
>TRBJ2-1|-|TRBV7-9
ASSFSPLAGSTSYNEQF
>TRBJ2-5|-|TRBV6-2/TRBV6-3
ASSYPDRNNEQY
>TRBJ2-3|many|TRBV28
ASSFQGGDTQY
>TRBJ2-3|many|TRBV29-1
SVDTGTSGRQSTDTQY
>TRBJ2-7|-|TRBV5-1
ASSLFLAGGKYEQY
>TRBJ2-1|-|TRBV4-1
ASSKSGGAHEQF
>TRBJ1-2|few|TRBV5-1
ASSLVRQGGNYGYT
>TRBJ1-4|few|TRBV20-1
SARARTEKLF
>TRBJ2-5|few|TRBV6-2/TRBV6-3
ASRPRDRYNEQY
>TRBJ1-1|-|TRBV4-1
ASSQDLWRDRRTEAF
>TRBJ2-1|few|TRBV9
ASSVDGQTYNEQF
>TRBJ2-7|-|TRBV28
ASSSLRARRGEQY
>TRBJ1-5|few|TRBV12-3/TRBV12-4
ASSFGDVSNQPQH
>TRBJ1-4|-|TRBV28
ASSRRGKLF
>TRBJ2-3|-|TRBV10-3
AISEHLGVRAGFYTDAQY
>TRBJ2-7|-|TRBV30
AWSSGVLYEQY
>TRBJ2-7|many|TRBV6-1
ASSNRGYEQY
>TRBJ1-1|few|TRBV6-5
ASSYSDPWEGWAEAF
>TRBJ1-1|-|TRBV5-6
ASSLDWTGRGTEAF
>TRBJ2-5|few|TRBV20-1
SARTTQETQY
>TRBJ2-3|-|TRBV25-1
ASSDARTDTQY
>TRBJ1-2|-|TRBV29-1
SAHRVSVPYGYT
>TRBJ2-3|once|TRBV11-3
ASSPGLAATQY
>TRBJ2-7|-|TRBV14
ASSQRAGTSHNEQY
>TRBJ2-5|-|TRBV10-3
AISEPGTGLEETQY